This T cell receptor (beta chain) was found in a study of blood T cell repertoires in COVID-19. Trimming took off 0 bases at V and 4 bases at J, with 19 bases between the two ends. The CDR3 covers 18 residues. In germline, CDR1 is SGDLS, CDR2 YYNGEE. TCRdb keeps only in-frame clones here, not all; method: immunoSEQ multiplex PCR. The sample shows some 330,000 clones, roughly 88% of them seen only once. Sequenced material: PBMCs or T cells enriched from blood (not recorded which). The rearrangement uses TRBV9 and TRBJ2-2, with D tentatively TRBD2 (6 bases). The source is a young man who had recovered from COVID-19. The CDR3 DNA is TGTGCCAGCAGCGTAGTGGGGCCGGGGAGGTTGCGCACCGGGGAGCTGTTTTTT. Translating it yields CASSVVGPGRLRTGELFF.